These 21 T cell receptor beta chains were all obtained from the same sample, sequenced in a study of blood T cell repertoires in COVID-19. The table came from immunoSEQ multiplex PCR; TCRdb's copy has only in-frame clones and leaves some out. The data show roughly 160,000 clones, around 87% seen once. Material for sequencing was peripheral blood. The receptors shown here come from an elderly woman with COVID-19, enrolled during active disease.

This rearrangement joins TRBV28 to TRBJ1-3; D remains ambiguous. V was pared by 4 bases and J by 8 bases, with 12 bases between. CDR1 MDHEN and CDR2 SYDVKM come from the germline V gene. The CDR3 is 13 amino acids. CDR3 coding DNA: TGTGCCAGCAGTTCCCCCCCCGGAGACACCATATATTTT. It is translated as CASSSPPGDTIYF. The full variable domain, in which reference TRBV28 and TRBJ1-3 provide the parts outside the CDR3, is DVKVTQSSRYLVKRTGEKVFLECVQDMDHENMFWYRQDPGLGLRLIYFSYDVKMKEKGDIPEGYSVSREKKERFSLILESASTNQTSMYLCASSSPPGDTIYFGEGSWLTVV.

The rearrangement links TRBV11-2 to TRBJ1-4; D perhaps matches TRBD1 (5 bases). V lost 4 bases, J lost 3 bases, and 12 bases lay in between. The CDR3 consists of 15 residues. Germline V gene lookup returns CDR1 SGHAT and CDR2 FQNNGV. Written as DNA, the CDR3 is TGTGCCAGCAGCTCAACAGGTTCGGCTAATGAAAAACTGTTTTTT. Translated: CASSSTGSANEKLFF.

This chain connects TRBV7-2 to TRBJ2-3; D is uncertain. V was cut by 3 bases and J by 0 bases, with 7 bases left in between. This CDR3 is built from 14 residues. CDR1 SGHTA and CDR2 FQGNSA come from the germline V gene. The CDR3 sequence: CASSFATSTDTQYF. Written as DNA, the CDR3 is TGTGCCAGCAGCTTTGCAACTAGCACAGATACGCAGTATTTT.

This clone has a handful of counts. The chain joins TRBV6-5 to TRBJ2-7, with D possibly being TRBD1 (6 bases). CDR1 MNHEY and CDR2 SVGAGI come from the germline V gene. The CDR3 contains 12 residues. The V and J ends lost 7 bases and 4 bases respectively, with 11 bases between them. The CDR3, as DNA: TGTGCCAGCATACAGGGTAAATACGAGCAGTACTTC. Its translation: CASIQGKYEQYF.

J is TRBJ1-2 and V is TRBV27; a weak D match, TRBD1 (5 bases). The germline V gene has CDR1 MNHEY and CDR2 SMNVEV (reference sequence). This CDR3 has 13 residues. V shed 2 bases and J shed 4 bases, with 8 bases lying between them. The CDR3 nucleotides read TGTGCCAGCAGTTTAAGACAGAGCTATGGCTACACCTTC. It is translated as CASSLRQSYGYTF.

This clone was recorded once. The V and J genes are TRBV6-5 and TRBJ1-3; D is undetermined. The CDR3 spans 13 residues. Trimming took 6 bases from V and 8 from J, leaving 14 bases between them. Germline CDR1 MNHEY, CDR2 SVGAGI. The DNA of the CDR3 is TGTGCCAGCAGCCTAGGTCCGAAGGACACCATATATTTT. Translation: CASSLGPKDTIYF.

The chain recombines TRBV24-1 with TRBJ2-5; a possible D gene is TRBD1 (6 bases). Germline assignment: CDR1 KGHDR and CDR2 SFDVKD. With 0 bases removed from V and 10 bases from J, the gap between germline ends came to 17 bases. The CDR3 runs 15 residues. CDR3: CATSDLGIQGWVQYF. In DNA form, the CDR3 reads TGTGCCACCAGTGATTTGGGAATACAGGGATGGGTCCAGTACTTC.

The rearrangement links TRBV19 to TRBJ1-5, with 7 bases fitting TRBD1. The CDR3 extends over 15 amino acids. With 3 bases clipped from V and 4 bases from J, the junction kept 6 bases outside the gene matches. CDR1 and CDR2 from the germline V gene are LNHDA and SQIVND (reference sequence). CDR3 DNA: TGTGCCAGTAGTATTATGGGACAGATGAATCAGCCCCAGCATTTT. Protein product: CASSIMGQMNQPQHF.

The genes are TRBV5-1 and TRBJ2-7; 10 positions agree with TRBD2. V gave up 5 bases and J gave up 5 bases; unmatched junction bases: 7. The CDR3 length is 14 residues. CDR1 and CDR2 from the germline V gene are SGHRS and YFSETQ. The CDR3 nucleotides read TGCGCCAGCAGTGGGGGACTAGCGAGCGACGAGCAGTACTTC. Protein product: CASSGGLASDEQYF.

J is TRBJ1-2 and V is TRBV28, with no clear D. Trimming pared 8 bases from V and 5 bases from J, leaving 9 bases between. Germline V gives CDR1 MDHEN, CDR2 SYDVKM. This CDR3 has 11 residues. The CDR3 coding sequence is TGTGCCAGCGCCGGGAGGTATGGCTACACCTTC. Protein sequence: CASAGRYGYTF.

The chain uses TRBV4-2 and TRBJ2-6, with D possibly TRBD2 on 6 matching bases. Per the germline V gene, CDR1 is LGHNA and CDR2 is YNFKEQ. This CDR3 comprises 15 residues. Trimming removed 0 bases at V and 3 bases at J, with 6 bases between. The CDR3 region is CASSQEGGGANVLTF. CDR3 DNA: TGTGCCAGCAGCCAAGAGGGAGGTGGGGCCAACGTCCTGACTTTC.

J is TRBJ1-5 and V is TRBV7-2; TRBD1 might be the D (5 bases). V lost 1 base and J lost 0, with 10 bases in between. The CDR3 consists of 16 residues. The V gene's germline CDR1 is SGHTA and CDR2 FQGNSA. Here the CDR3 reads CASSLGTGGSNQPQHF. Written as DNA, the CDR3 is TGTGCCAGCAGCTTAGGAACCGGGGGTAGCAATCAGCCCCAGCATTTT.

The J gene is TRBJ2-7, the V gene TRBV3-1 (or the pseudogene TRBV3-2), with 9 bases fitting TRBD2. The germline CDR1 and CDR2 sequences are LGHDT and YNNKEL (reference sequence). J gave up 7 bases and V 3 bases, and 7 bases lay outside the gene matches. The CDR3 length is 14 residues. The CDR3 here is CASSQASGTGEQYF. CDR3 nucleotides: TGTGCCAGCAGCCAGGCTAGCGGGACTGGGGAGCAGTACTTC.

The chain uses TRBV3-1 (or the pseudogene TRBV3-2) and TRBJ2-1; D is undetermined. Germline V gene data show CDR1 as LGHDT and CDR2 as YNNKEL (reference sequence). The V end was cut by 3 bases, the J end by 9 bases, with 12 bases between. The CDR3 totals 13 residues. The CDR3 region has the DNA TGTGCCAGCAGCCAGACCCTTTCAGGTGAGCAGTTCTTC. Its translation is CASSQTLSGEQFF.

The rearrangement uses TRBV9 and TRBJ1-1, with no clear D. Trimming took 0 bases from V and 5 from J, leaving 8 bases between them. The CDR3 sequence is 13 residues long. The germline V gene has CDR1 SGDLS and CDR2 YYNGEE. CDR3 nucleotide sequence: TGTGCCAGCAGCGTAGATACTTGGACTGAAGCTTTCTTT. It is translated as CASSVDTWTEAFF. The whole variable domain, remainder taken from reference TRBV9 and TRBJ1-1, is DSGVTQTPKHLITATGQRVTLRCSPRSGDLSVYWYQQSLDQGLQFLIQYYNGEERAKGNILERFSAQQFPDLHSELNLSSLELGDSALYFCASSVDTWTEAFFGQGTRLTVV.

This clone was detected once. This chain uses TRBV20-1 with TRBJ2-7; D call uncertain. Deletions cut 8 bases from V and 6 bases from J, with 14 bases between. Germline V lookup: CDR1 DFQATT, CDR2 SNEGSKA (reference sequence). The CDR3 sequence is 11 residues long. CDR3 sequence: CSLDTSGEQYF. CDR3 bases: TGCAGTTTAGACACGAGTGGCGAGCAGTACTTC.

DNA of the CDR3: TGCGCCAGCAGCTTGGTTAGCGGGGCAAACAATGAGCAGTTCTTC. It is translated as CASSLVSGANNEQFF. J is TRBJ2-1 and V is TRBV5-1; 8 nucleotides line up with TRBD2. In germline, CDR1 is SGHRS, CDR2 YFSETQ. This CDR3 has 15 amino acids. V lost 0 bases to trimming and J lost 5 bases; unmatched junction nucleotides: 4.

This rearrangement joins TRBV19 to TRBJ1-1; D is uncertain. The CDR3 has 15 amino acids. Per germline, CDR1 LNHDA and CDR2 SQIVND (reference sequence). V dropped 1 base and J dropped 6 bases, with 15 bases sitting between them. DNA for the CDR3: TGTGCCAGTAGTATAGGGGCAGGAAGTTCAGCTGAAGCTTTCTTT. It translates to CASSIGAGSSAEAFF.

V is TRBV28 and J is TRBJ1-6; D not certain. The V gene's germline CDR1 is MDHEN and CDR2 SYDVKM. The germline V and J ends were trimmed by 5 bases and 0 bases, with 5 bases remaining between them. This CDR3 region has 14 residues. The CDR3 protein is CASSRSSYNSPLHF. The CDR3, as DNA: TGTGCCAGCAGTCGCAGCTCCTATAATTCACCCCTCCACTTT.

The gene calls are TRBV25-1 and TRBJ1-5; TRBD1 aligns across 9 bases. Germline V gene data show CDR1 as MGHDK and CDR2 as SYGVNS. The junction had 9 bases not matched to a gene; V was cut back by 4 bases and J by 5 bases. CDR3 length equals 16 residues. The CDR3, as DNA: TGTGCCAGCAGTGGTCCCGGGACAGGGTTCGATCAGCCCCAGCATTTT. This translates into CASSGPGTGFDQPQHF. The full variable domain, its missing parts supplied by reference TRBV25-1 and TRBJ1-5, is EADIYQTPRYLVIGTGKKITLECSQTMGHDKMYWYQQDPGMELHLIHYSYGVNSTEKGDLSSESTVSRIRTEHFPLTLESARPSHTSQYLCASSGPGTGFDQPQHFGDGTRLSIL.

The V call is TRBV6-4, the J call TRBJ2-5, with 8 bases aligning to TRBD1. The CDR3 consists of 15 residues. With 4 bases clipped from V and 3 bases from J, the junction kept 7 bases outside the gene matches. Germline values: CDR1 MRHNA, CDR2 SNTAGT. The CDR3 coding sequence is TGTGCCAGCAGTGTCCCGGACAGGGTTAAAGAGACCCAGTACTTC. Amino acids: CASSVPDRVKETQYF.